This TCR beta chain came from a study of tumor and adjacent non-tumor tissue in lung cancer. Study at large: Samples averaged around 4 million productive TCRbeta reads each. Overall study results and limits: Significantly higher TCR diversity was found in tumor than normal lung. Tumor TCR diversity, when higher, was linked to shorter survival. Normal lung showed higher cumulative top 100 clone frequency than tumor.

RNA was extracted from bulk tissue without any cell sorting. Worth noting for this clonotype: Its antigen is unknown. The conserved phenylalanine or tryptophan is not found at the CDR3 terminus, so this likely reflects a read error.

A modified ARM-PCR protocol with three rounds of nested PCR amplified TCRbeta. TCRdb analysed the multiplex PCR reads with MiXCR anew, one entry per CDR3 protein. The sample gives under 100,000 distinct CDR3 sequences, about two thirds of which show up once; approximately 12% is in the top ten. The V gene's germline CDR1 is SQVTM and CDR2 ANQGSEA. V lost 8 bases, J lost 5 bases, and 9 bases stayed unmatched. This CDR3 is 13 amino acids long. The receptor was isolated from a woman in her seventies with non-small cell lung cancer. The gene calls are TRBV29-1 and TRBJ2-1, with 7 nucleotides matching TRBD1. Sequencing was carried out using lung tumor tissue. The CDR3 spells CSSRQGQDNEQFL. The CDR3 DNA reads TGCAGCTCTCGACAGGGTCAAGACAATGAGCAGTTCCTC.